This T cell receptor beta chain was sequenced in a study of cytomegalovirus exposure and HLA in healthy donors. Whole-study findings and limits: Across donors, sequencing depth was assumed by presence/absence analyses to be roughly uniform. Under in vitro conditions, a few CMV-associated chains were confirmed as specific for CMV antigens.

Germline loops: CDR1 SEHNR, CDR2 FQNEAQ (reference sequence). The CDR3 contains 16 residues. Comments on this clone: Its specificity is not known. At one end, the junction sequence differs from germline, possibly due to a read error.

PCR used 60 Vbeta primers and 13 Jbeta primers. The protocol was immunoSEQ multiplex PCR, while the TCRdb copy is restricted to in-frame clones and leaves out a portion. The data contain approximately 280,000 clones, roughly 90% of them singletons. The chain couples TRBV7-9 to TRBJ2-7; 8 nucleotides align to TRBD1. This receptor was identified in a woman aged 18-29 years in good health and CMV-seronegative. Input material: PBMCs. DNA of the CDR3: TGTTCCAGCAGCTTTAGCCGAGGCCGGACAGGGCACGAGCAGTACTTC. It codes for CSSSFSRGRTGHEQYF.